A single sample gave rise to the 9 T cell receptor beta chains below, sequenced in a study of neurological immune-mediated disorders. From the 5' RACE reads, TCRdb called clonotypes with MiXCR, one entry per CDR3 protein. The table has 15,000 to 20,000 distinct CDR3 sequences, 9.5% to 12% seen once. Sequenced material: CD8+ T cells from blood. Receptors originate from a woman aged 45-65 years in good health.

This chain connects TRBV12-3 or TRBV12-4 to TRBJ2-2, with 10 bases fitting TRBD2. CDR3 length: 15 amino acids. Trimming at V came to 2 bases and at J to 6 bases, leaving 3 bases not matched to a gene. The CDR3, as DNA: TGTGCCAGCAGTTTACTAGCGGGAGCATCCGGGGAGCTGTTTTTT. Its protein is CASSLLAGASGELFF.

The sample holds many counts of this clonotype. This sequence joins TRBV15 and TRBJ1-5; D not certain. The germline gives CDR1 LNHNV, CDR2 YYDKDF (reference sequence). This CDR3 contains 13 residues. The V gene lost 0 bases and the J gene lost 3 bases, with 3 bases spanning the gap. In nucleotides, the CDR3 is TGTGCCACCAGCAGAGACCTCAATCAGCCCCAGCATTTT. It encodes CATSRDLNQPQHF.

This clonotype has just a few counts. This chain connects TRBV7-2 to TRBJ2-2; D gene unclear. The CDR3 has 13 amino acids. Germline V gene data show CDR1 as SGHTA and CDR2 as FQGNSA. The V end lost 5 bases, the J end lost 5 bases, and 9 bases lay between the germline ends. The CDR3 sequence is CASSQSLTGELFF. In nucleotides, the CDR3 is TGTGCCAGCAGCCAGTCGTTGACCGGGGAGCTGTTTTTT.

This clonotype showed up many times. The chain couples TRBV6-5 to TRBJ1-5, with a tentative D call TRBD1 (6 bases). The CDR3 sequence is 14 residues long. Germline lookup yields CDR1 MNHEY and CDR2 SVGAGI. Trimming cost V 4 bases and J 4 bases, with 11 bases left between them. The CDR3 sequence: CASSSGQLNQPQHF. CDR3 DNA: TGTGCCAGCAGTTCAGGACAGCTAAATCAGCCCCAGCATTTT.

This clonotype has a count of ten or more. V and J are TRBV27 and TRBJ1-2; perhaps TRBD1 as D (5 bases). Germline V gene sequence: CDR1 MNHEY, CDR2 SMNVEV (reference sequence). V lost 6 bases, J lost 8 bases, and 16 bases lay in between. CDR3 size: 13 residues. The CDR3 sequence: CASSRGGGNGYTF. The CDR3 DNA is TGTGCCAGCAGCCGGGGGGGTGGAAACGGCTACACCTTC.

J is TRBJ2-7 and V is TRBV5-1; D might be TRBD1 (5 bases). The V end was cut by 3 bases, the J end by 3 bases, with 13 bases between. Germline CDR1 and CDR2: SGHRS and YFSETQ. The CDR3 extends over 14 amino acids. The CDR3 region has the DNA TGCGCCAGCAGCTCTGCAGGGAACCACTACGAGCAGTACTTC. This sequence encodes CASSSAGNHYEQYF.

The sample holds many counts of this clonotype. The chain uses TRBV5-1 and TRBJ2-1, with D possibly being TRBD2 (5 bases). The CDR3 loop spans 13 amino acids. Germline lookup yields CDR1 SGHRS and CDR2 YFSETQ. V was cut by 4 bases and J by 3 bases, with 8 bases left in between. The CDR3 region is CASSPGVYNEQFF. The DNA of the CDR3 is TGCGCCAGCAGCCCCGGGGTCTACAATGAGCAGTTCTTC.

This clonotype was seen ten or more times. The chain combines TRBV20-1 with TRBJ2-1; TRBD1 agrees at 10 bases. V lost 0 bases to trimming and J lost 7 bases; unmatched junction nucleotides: 12. The germline CDR1 and CDR2 sequences are DFQATT and SNEGSKA (reference sequence). The CDR3 is 17 amino acids. Here the CDR3 reads CSAREGVSGTGANEQFF. CDR3 coding DNA: TGCAGTGCTAGAGAAGGGGTTTCGGGGACAGGGGCAAATGAGCAGTTCTTC.

This clonotype was seen just once. The chain recombines TRBV5-1 with TRBJ1-3; 7 bases map to TRBD1. CDR3 length equals 15 residues. The germline V gene encodes CDR1 SGHRS and CDR2 YFSETQ. V dropped 3 bases and J dropped 4; count of bases not matched to a gene: 7. The CDR3 here is CASSSGRGAGNTIYF. The CDR3 DNA sequence: TGCGCCAGCAGCTCCGGCAGGGGGGCGGGAAACACCATATATTTT.